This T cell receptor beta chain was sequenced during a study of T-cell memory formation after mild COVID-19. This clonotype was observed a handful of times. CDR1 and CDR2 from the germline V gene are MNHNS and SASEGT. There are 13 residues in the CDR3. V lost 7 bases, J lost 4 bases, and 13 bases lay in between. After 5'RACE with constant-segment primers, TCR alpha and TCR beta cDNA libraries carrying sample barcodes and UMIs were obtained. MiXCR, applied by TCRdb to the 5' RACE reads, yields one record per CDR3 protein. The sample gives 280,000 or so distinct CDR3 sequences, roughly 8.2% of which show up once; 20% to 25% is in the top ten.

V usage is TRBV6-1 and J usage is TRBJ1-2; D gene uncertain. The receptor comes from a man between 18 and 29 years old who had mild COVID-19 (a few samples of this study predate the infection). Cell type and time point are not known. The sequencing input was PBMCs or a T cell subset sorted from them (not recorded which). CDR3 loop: CASNPRVGYGYTF. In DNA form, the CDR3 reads TGTGCCAGCAACCCGCGGGTAGGCTATGGCTACACCTTC.